The 18 T cell receptor beta chains below come from one sample, sequenced in a study of blood T cell repertoires in COVID-19. Measured with immunoSEQ multiplex PCR; TCRdb has only the in-frame clones, and not every one. This table holds about 220,000 clones, around 81% found once. The sample taken for sequencing was peripheral blood. These receptors were obtained from a human donor in a cohort sampled during active COVID-19.

This clone was observed a handful of times. This chain links TRBV19 with TRBJ2-1; D is undetermined. V lost 3 bases, J lost 3 bases, and 6 bases lay in between. Germline V CDR1 and CDR2: LNHDA, SQIVND (reference sequence). The CDR3 loop spans 13 amino acids. CDR3 coding DNA: TGTGCCAGTAGTATCCGTTTCTACAATGAGCAGTTCTTC. Translation gives CASSIRFYNEQFF. The full variable domain, rest sourced from reference TRBV19 and TRBJ2-1, is DGGITQSPKYLFRKEGQNVTLSCEQNLNHDAMYWYRQDPGQGLRLIYYSQIVNDFQKGDIAEGYSVSREKKESFPLTVTSAQKNPTAFYLCASSIRFYNEQFFGPGTRLTVL.

This clone was counted many times. This rearrangement joins TRBV7-9 to TRBJ1-3; TRBD1 matches 9 bases. The CDR3 consists of 16 residues. Germline trimming cut 6 bases from V and 3 bases from J; bases unmatched to any gene: 9. Germline-derived CDR1 and CDR2 are SEHNR and FQNEAQ (reference sequence). CDR3 in amino acids: CASSRTGGAYGNTIYF. DNA of the CDR3: TGTGCCAGCAGTCGTACAGGGGGCGCATATGGAAACACCATATATTTT.

This chain uses TRBV15 with TRBJ2-3; 10 bases map to TRBD2. Germline CDR1 reads LNHNV; CDR2 reads YYDKDF (reference sequence). V trimming: 3 bases; J trimming: 2 bases; junction bases outside the gene matches: 5. The length of the CDR3 is 16 residues. For the CDR3, the DNA is TGTGCCACCAGCAGGGAGCGGGGGGGCATCACAGATACGCAGTATTTT. Translating gives CATSRERGGITDTQYF.

The V call is TRBV3-1 (or the pseudogene TRBV3-2), the J call TRBJ1-5, with D hard to call. Germline CDR1 and CDR2: LGHDT and YNNKEL (reference sequence). The germline V and J ends were trimmed by 1 base and 2 bases, with 9 bases remaining between them. The CDR3 consists of 15 residues. CDR3 coding DNA: TGTGCCAGCAGCCAAGGAATCGGGGGCAATCAGCCCCAGCATTTT. Translation gives CASSQGIGGNQPQHF.

The V and J genes are TRBV19 and TRBJ2-2, with TRBD2 as a possible D gene (5 bases). Germline CDR1 is LNHDA and CDR2 is SQIVND (reference sequence). The length of the CDR3 is 15 residues. Trimming cost V 1 base and J 6 bases, with 12 bases left between them. CDR3 DNA sequence: TGTGCCAGTAGTATAGGGCGGCGGCGGGCCGGGGAGCTGTTTTTT. It specifies CASSIGRRRAGELFF.

The chain combines TRBV9 with TRBJ1-1, with D tentatively TRBD1 (6 bases). The V and J ends lost 0 bases and 4 bases respectively, with 10 bases between them. Per the germline V gene, CDR1 is SGDLS and CDR2 is YYNGEE. CDR3 length equals 14 residues. CDR3 DNA: TGTGCCAGCAGCGTAGATGGGGGGGCCACTGAAGCTTTCTTT. Translating it yields CASSVDGGATEAFF.

V gene TRBV5-4 combines with J gene TRBJ2-3; 10 nucleotides agree with TRBD1. Germline loops: CDR1 SGHNT, CDR2 YYREEE (reference sequence). The CDR3 totals 15 residues. The junction had 7 bases not matched to a gene; V was cut back by 5 bases and J by 4 bases. CDR3 region: CASRAIGQGADTQYF. The DNA for the CDR3 is TGTGCCAGCAGGGCCATTGGACAGGGGGCAGATACGCAGTATTTT.

The chain joins TRBV27 to TRBJ2-5; D unclear. The V and J ends lost 7 bases and 5 bases respectively, with 14 bases between them. Germline CDR1 and CDR2: MNHEY and SMNVEV (reference sequence). The CDR3 covers 13 residues. The CDR3 DNA follows: TGTGCCAGCAAGCTTTACGGGTCGGAGACCCAGTACTTC. Protein: CASKLYGSETQYF.

This chain connects TRBV28 to TRBJ2-7, with D tentatively TRBD1 (5 bases). Deletions cut 3 bases from V and 1 base from J, with 10 bases between. This CDR3 contains 14 residues. The germline V gene encodes CDR1 MDHEN and CDR2 SYDVKM. The CDR3 spells CASSLMGPSYEQYF. CDR3 bases: TGTGCCAGCAGTTTGATGGGGCCATCCTACGAGCAGTACTTC. Combining the CDR3 with reference TRBV28 and TRBJ2-7 gives the whole variable domain DVKVTQSSRYLVKRTGEKVFLECVQDMDHENMFWYRQDPGLGLRLIYFSYDVKMKEKGDIPEGYSVSREKKERFSLILESASTNQTSMYLCASSLMGPSYEQYFGPGTRLTVT.

The chain employs TRBV6-6 and TRBJ1-6; D not resolved. Germline values: CDR1 MNHNY, CDR2 SVGAGI (reference sequence). The V end was cut by 5 bases, the J end by 6 bases, with 11 bases between. The CDR3 spans 14 residues. CDR3 region: CASSKQTLNSPLHF. CDR3 bases: TGTGCCAGCAGTAAACAGACCCTTAATTCACCCCTCCACTTT.

The rearrangement joins TRBV21-1 to TRBJ1-5; the D call TRBD1 from the table was never checked on the DNA. TRBV21-1 is a pseudogene. CDR3 length: 17 residues. CDR3 loop: CASSVRDRDRSNQPQHF. CDR3 nucleotides: TGTGCCAGCTCCGTTAGGGACAGGGATCGAAGCAATCAGCCCCAGCATTTT.

This rearrangement joins TRBV5-1 to TRBJ2-1; TRBD2 is a possible D gene (6 bases). The length of the CDR3 is 14 residues. The V gene lost 2 bases and the J gene lost 6 bases, with 12 bases spanning the gap. Germline lookup yields CDR1 SGHRS and CDR2 YFSETQ. The CDR3 bases are TGCGCCAGCAGCTTTACTAGCTCTAGCAATGAGCAGTTCTTC. Amino acids: CASSFTSSSNEQFF.

The chain links TRBV30 to TRBJ1-5; D gene unclear. The CDR3 covers 12 residues. CDR1 and CDR2 (germline): GTSNPN, SVGIG (reference sequence). V lost 2 bases to trimming and J lost 15 bases, with 17 bases between them. This chain's CDR3 is CAWSLPRGDLHF. The CDR3 DNA is TGTGCCTGGAGTCTTCCGCGCGGGGATTTGCATTTT.

The rearrangement uses TRBV5-4 and TRBJ2-5; D is possibly TRBD1 (6 bases). The V gene's germline CDR1 is SGHNT and CDR2 YYREEE (reference sequence). Trimming removed 7 bases at V and 1 base at J, with 20 bases between. This CDR3 spans 16 amino acids. This CDR3 reads CASRTALGQIQETQYF. The CDR3 DNA is TGTGCCAGCCGAACCGCACTCGGACAGATCCAAGAGACCCAGTACTTC. Looking up the rest from reference TRBV5-4 and TRBJ2-5 gives the full variable domain: ETGVTQSPTHLIKTRGQQVTLRCSSQSGHNTVSWYQQALGQGPQFIFQYYREEENGRGNFPPRFSGLQFPNYSSELNVNALELDDSALYLCASRTALGQIQETQYFGPGTRLLVL.

The rearrangement uses TRBV28 and TRBJ2-5; no clear D gene. Deletions cut 4 bases from V and 2 bases from J, with 8 bases between. The CDR3 is made up of 13 amino acids. The germline CDR1 and CDR2 sequences are MDHEN and SYDVKM. This CDR3 is CASSSAPQETQYF. The CDR3 DNA reads TGTGCCAGCAGTTCAGCGCCGCAAGAGACCCAGTACTTC.

The chain joins TRBV6-6 to TRBJ1-4; no firm D call. Germline V lookup: CDR1 MNHNY, CDR2 SVGAGI (reference sequence). The CDR3 is made up of 12 amino acids. Trimming left V 6 bases short and J 8 bases short, with 10 bases between. CDR3 bases: TGTGCCAGCAGCACTTCACAGGAAAAACTGTTTTTT. This sequence encodes CASSTSQEKLFF.

The chain has TRBV28 and TRBJ1-5; no reliable D call. Germline V CDR1 and CDR2: MDHEN, SYDVKM. This CDR3 has 15 amino acids. Trimming stripped 6 bases from V and 0 bases from J, with 12 bases between. The CDR3 DNA reads TGTGCCAGCAGCTTAGACAAATATAGCAATCAGCCCCAGCATTTT. Translating it yields CASSLDKYSNQPQHF.

The chain couples TRBV19 to TRBJ2-7; a possible D gene is TRBD2 (6 bases). The germline V and J ends were trimmed by 1 base and 2 bases, with 12 bases remaining between them. CDR3 size: 15 residues. Germline values: CDR1 LNHDA, CDR2 SQIVND (reference sequence). CDR3 in amino acids: CASSIAGDSTYEQYF. The DNA for the CDR3 is TGTGCCAGTAGTATAGCCGGGGACTCCACCTACGAGCAGTACTTC.